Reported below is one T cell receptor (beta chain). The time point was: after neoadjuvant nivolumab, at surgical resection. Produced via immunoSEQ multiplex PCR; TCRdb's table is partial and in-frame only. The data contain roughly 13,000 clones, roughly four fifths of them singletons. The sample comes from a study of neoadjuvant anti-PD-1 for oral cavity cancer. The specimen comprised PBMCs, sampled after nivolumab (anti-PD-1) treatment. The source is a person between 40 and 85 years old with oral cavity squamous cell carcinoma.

CDR3 sequence: CASRDILRSNQPQHF. The CDR3 nucleotides are TGTGCCAGTAGGGACATCCTTCGTAGCAATCAGCCCCAGCATTTT. The chain links TRBV19 to TRBJ1-5, with a possible D match to TRBD1 (5 bases). Per the germline V gene, CDR1 is LNHDA and CDR2 is SQIVND (reference sequence). The CDR3 consists of 15 residues. V was clipped by 6 bases and J by 0 bases, with 12 bases between them.